These T cell receptor beta chains were read from a single sample in a study of T cells in Graves' hyperthyroidism and ophthalmopathy. TCRdb processed the multiplex PCR reads anew with MiXCR; each CDR3 protein has one entry. The sample contains under 250,000 distinct CDR3 sequences, around 26% of which appear only once. The sequenced sample was blood. These receptors came from a woman aged 40-49 years with Graves' ophthalmopathy. The conserved cysteine and the conserved F or W are not part of the CDR3 here. A D gene is named only where the DNA matches it firmly.

D	V	CDR3
.	TRBV28	ASRNYFQTGELF
.	TRBV7-3	ASCPGPQETQY
TRBD1	TRBV19	ASSIGGTGGIHHVSNQPQH
TRBD2	TRBV29-1	SVELAGGRTDTQY
.	TRBV14	ASSQDPASKQY
TRBD1	TRBV12-3/TRBV12-4	ASSSQGAPETQY
.	TRBV28	ASSLPSEGGIEAF
.	TRBV4-2	ASSHSQGRENTGELF
TRBD1	TRBV29-1	SVEGQNYGYT
TRBD2	TRBV10-1	ASRLGLAGNGAETQY
.	TRBV30	ACGANTGELF
.	TRBV12-3/TRBV12-4	ASSSDWVGYT
.	TRBV7-3	ASSLGRISGANVLT
.	TRBV28	ASSTPMGQPQH
.	TRBV6-2/TRBV6-3	ASRGQAGQPQH
.	TRBV11-1	ASSQRSEQF
TRBD2	TRBV25-1	ASSESGVTSGSSYEQY
TRBD1	TRBV28	ASSLDRASGNTIY
TRBD1	TRBV4-1	ASSQPRDRGVEQY
.	TRBV10-3	AINPVRGRRGYT
.	TRBV30	AWRRGKGNYGYT
.	TRBV6-1	ASRGPRETQY
.	TRBV25-1	ASKRLYEQY
.	TRBV29-1	SVERSRGETQY
TRBD1	TRBV10-2	ASTTGTGNTEAF
TRBD1	TRBV12-3/TRBV12-4	ASPRAGGAEAF
.	TRBV24-1	ATSAGGSSGNTIY
.	TRBV28	ASSSWGTPNYGYT
TRBD1	TRBV6-1	ASSPGTGWYEQY
TRBD1	TRBV30	AWNDRGQTAF
TRBD2	TRBV29-1	SVRLGVGGETQY
.	TRBV12-3/TRBV12-4	ASSRQGNTEAF
TRBD1	TRBV6-4	ASMIGTGGTGNTIY
.	TRBV9	ASSVEDTMNTEAF
TRBD1	TRBV18	ASSPTIRQGSLSGELF
TRBD1	TRBV29-1	SVEGQGRAETQY
.	TRBV3-1	ASSQDLGLEQY
.	TRBV6-1	ASSPQLTDPEAF
TRBD1	TRBV28	ASRRTGVNEQY
.	TRBV30	AWSTLGGQRSYEQY
.	TRBV10-2	ASSPQGAGNQPQH
TRBD1	TRBV11-2	ASSLDAGTGRYEQY
.	TRBV20-1	SAREGGGTEAF
TRBD1	TRBV7-8	ASSFGTEGNYGYT
.	TRBV11-2	ASSSSPVETQY
TRBD1	TRBV29-1	SVTGAAGELF
.	TRBV12-5	ASGPSLGPKGAEAF
.	TRBV20-1	SARVLGGPDSYEQY
.	TRBV11-2	ASSVKWGFQETQY
.	TRBV6-5	ASSYSADGNTEAF
.	TRBV20-1	SARDGAGENTIY
.	TRBV28	ASSPGGGGANVLT
.	TRBV20-1	SARDLGIAIRNQPQH
TRBD1	TRBV30	AWRHSDRGLAKNIQY
.	TRBV29-1	SAGVTSGGYT
.	TRBV9	ASGAVNTGELF
TRBD1	TRBV28	ASTTPSGTGVKGYT